Listed below are T cell receptor beta chains from one sample, sequenced in a study of human T cells and chemical hapten exposure. TCRdb re-called the RACE reads through MiXCR, storing one row per CDR3 protein. In the table there are roughly 50,000 distinct CDR3 sequences, 8.5% to 10% of which are singletons. The source material was whole blood, sampled in connection with sensitization to the hapten diphenylcyclopropenone (DPC). These TCRs come from a woman in her thirties with alopecia areata. Some clones in this sample may be carry-over from other donors' samples. The CDR3 runs from the conserved cysteine through the conserved F or W. Each record gives: V gene, D gene, J gene, clone size, CDR3 protein, CDR3 DNA. The D gene is left open where the match is weak. Only some rows state a clone size, as once, few, many or a class for expanded clones.

>TRBV5-1|-|TRBJ1-1|-
CASRGDPSALKEAFF
TGCGCCAGCAGAGGCGATCCCTCGGCCCTTAAAGAAGCTTTCTTT
>TRBV2|-|TRBJ1-2|few
CASTPYGDIGRGYTF
TGTGCCAGCACTCCATATGGGGACATAGGTCGCGGCTACACCTTC
>TRBV6-2/TRBV6-3|-|TRBJ2-5|-
CASSDPKTDQETQYF
TGTGCCAGCAGTGACCCGAAGACGGACCAAGAGACCCAGTACTTC
>TRBV4-1|-|TRBJ2-7|many
CASSQQTAYEQYF
TGCGCCAGCAGCCAACAGACGGCCTACGAGCAGTACTTC
>TRBV7-2|TRBD2|TRBJ2-5|-
CASSWAGGKSQTQYF
TGTGCCAGCAGCTGGGCGGGGGGGAAAAGTCAGACCCAGTACTTC
>TRBV7-2|TRBD2|TRBJ2-3|once
CASSLDVAGPDTQYF
TGTGCCAGCAGCTTAGACGTAGCGGGCCCAGATACGCAGTATTTT
>TRBV12-3/TRBV12-4|-|TRBJ2-7|-
CASSFPGISYEQYF
TGTGCCAGCAGTTTTCCAGGAATCTCCTACGAGCAGTACTTC
>TRBV7-2|-|TRBJ1-4|few
CASSLDSGEEKLFF
TGTGCCAGCAGCTTAGATAGTGGGGAGGAAAAACTGTTTTTT
>TRBV18|-|TRBJ1-6|-
CASSPGTEGSPLHF
TGTGCCAGCTCACCAGGGACTGAAGGTTCACCCCTCCACTTT
>TRBV12-3/TRBV12-4|-|TRBJ2-2|-
CASSFGTHRSTGELFF
TGTGCCAGCAGTTTTGGGACTCATCGTTCCACCGGGGAGCTGTTTTTT
>TRBV28|-|TRBJ1-5|few
CASSYNQPQHF
TGTGCCAGCAGTTACAATCAGCCCCAGCATTTT
>TRBV12-3/TRBV12-4|TRBD2|TRBJ2-3|-
CASSFGTSGPSSTDTQYF
TGTGCCAGCAGTTTTGGGACTAGCGGGCCCTCTAGCACAGATACGCAGTATTTT
>TRBV7-8|-|TRBJ2-5|-
CASSAPSLETQYF
TGTGCCAGCAGCGCCCCCTCCCTGGAGACCCAGTACTTC
>TRBV5-1|TRBD2|TRBJ2-3|few
CASSLGLAQRRDTQYF
TGCGCCAGCAGCTTGGGACTAGCCCAAAGACGAGATACGCAGTATTTT
>TRBV6-6|TRBD1|TRBJ1-4|-
CASSYVLTQGAAKGEKLFF
TGTGCCAGCAGTTACGTTTTGACACAGGGGGCGGCGAAAGGTGAAAAACTGTTTTTT
>TRBV12-3/TRBV12-4|-|TRBJ2-1|many
CASSLWGGAISYEQFF
TGTGCCAGCAGTTTATGGGGGGGGGCCATTAGTTATGAGCAGTTCTTC
>TRBV7-3|-|TRBJ1-1|-
CASSLSSNTEAFF
TGTGCCAGCAGCTTATCCAGCAACACTGAAGCTTTCTTT
>TRBV7-2|TRBD1|TRBJ2-7|many
CASSPGQGYEQYF
TGTGCCAGCAGCCCGGGACAGGGCTACGAGCAGTACTTC
>TRBV3-1|-|TRBJ1-6|-
CASSQDGAVYNSPLHF
TGTGCCAGCAGCCAAGATGGGGCAGTCTATAATTCACCCCTCCACTTT
>TRBV20-1|-|TRBJ2-3|few
CSAPDSLYTDTQYF
TGCAGTGCTCCCGACAGCCTCTATACAGATACGCAGTATTTT
>TRBV30|TRBD1|TRBJ1-4|many
CAWTPDRGDEKLFF
TGTGCCTGGACCCCGGACAGGGGCGACGAAAAACTGTTTTTT
>TRBV5-1|TRBD2|TRBJ2-1|-
CASSLLGLASGPGEQFF
TGCGCCAGCAGCTTGTTAGGGCTGGCTAGCGGTCCCGGGGAGCAGTTCTTC
>TRBV20-1|-|TRBJ2-1|-
CSARELEAYNEQFF
TGCAGTGCTAGGGAGCTCGAAGCCTACAATGAGCAGTTCTTC
>TRBV12-3/TRBV12-4|-|TRBJ1-6|many
CASSLHQGNSPLHF
TGTGCCAGCAGTTTACACCAGGGCAATTCACCCCTCCACTTT
>TRBV19|-|TRBJ2-7|-
CATRAANYEQYF
TGTGCCACCCGGGCAGCTAACTACGAGCAGTACTTC
>TRBV15|-|TRBJ2-7|-
CATSRAGTGRNEQYF
TGTGCCACCAGCAGAGCAGGAACAGGGAGAAACGAGCAGTACTTC
>TRBV20-1|-|TRBJ1-2|-
CSAIQVNYGYTF
TGCAGTGCTATACAGGTTAACTATGGCTACACCTTC
>TRBV12-3/TRBV12-4|-|TRBJ2-7|-
CASSSEQSYEQYF
TGTGCCAGCAGTTCGGAACAATCCTACGAGCAGTACTTC
>TRBV5-6|-|TRBJ1-5|-
CASSVGTFSNQPQHF
TGTGCCAGCAGCGTCGGGACGTTTAGCAATCAGCCCCAGCATTTT
>TRBV6-5|TRBD2|TRBJ2-3|few
CASSPGLAGFSSTDTQYF
TGTGCCAGCAGTCCTGGACTAGCGGGGTTCTCGAGCACAGATACGCAGTATTTT
>TRBV7-8|-|TRBJ2-7|few
CASSSERRTASHF
TGTGCCAGCAGCTCGGAGCGTAGGACAGCCTCACACTTC
>TRBV14|-|TRBJ1-6|few
CASSPFYNSPLHF
TGTGCCAGCAGCCCTTTCTATAATTCACCCCTCCACTTT
>TRBV5-1|TRBD2|TRBJ2-5|-
CASSLAAGMQETQYF
TGCGCCAGCAGCTTGGCAGCGGGGATGCAAGAGACCCAGTACTTC
>TRBV4-3|-|TRBJ1-5|many
CASSQEAQLKIQPQHF
TGCGCCAGCAGCCAAGAAGCACAGCTTAAGATTCAGCCCCAGCATTTT
>TRBV5-1|-|TRBJ2-3|-
CASSFDRTTDTQYF
TGCGCCAGCAGCTTTGACAGGACAACAGATACGCAGTATTTT
>TRBV28|TRBD1|TRBJ1-1|-
CASSLQGEEAFF
TGTGCCAGCAGTTTACAGGGGGAAGAAGCTTTCTTT
>TRBV11-3|-|TRBJ2-2|-
CASRETANTGELFF
TGTGCCAGCAGGGAAACCGCGAACACCGGGGAGCTGTTTTTT
>TRBV6-2/TRBV6-3|-|TRBJ2-7|few
CASSRPGHSYEQYF
TGTGCCAGCAGTCGGCCCGGGCACTCCTACGAGCAGTACTTC
>TRBV7-9|-|TRBJ2-1|-
CASSPLATNEQFF
TGTGCCAGCAGCCCCCTAGCGACCAATGAGCAGTTCTTC
>TRBV2|-|TRBJ2-5|-
CASSVVSTETQYF
TGTGCCAGCAGTGTTGTTAGCACTGAGACCCAGTACTTC
>TRBV7-2|-|TRBJ2-7|few
CASSSEGQDSYEQYF
TGTGCCAGCAGCTCCGAGGGGCAGGACTCCTACGAGCAGTACTTC
>TRBV6-2/TRBV6-3|TRBD1|TRBJ2-5|few
CASSWTGMSQETQYF
TGTGCCAGCAGTTGGACAGGGATGTCCCAGGAGACCCAGTACTTC
>TRBV6-5|-|TRBJ1-1|few
CASSYMGPTEAFF
TGTGCCAGCAGTTACATGGGTCCCACTGAAGCTTTCTTT
>TRBV7-2|TRBD2|TRBJ2-3|few
CASSLRLAGGDTQYF
TGTGCCAGCAGCTTACGACTAGCGGGGGGAGATACGCAGTATTTT
>TRBV6-2/TRBV6-3|TRBD1|TRBJ1-1|-
CASSSNDRGTEAFF
TGTGCCAGCAGCTCAAACGACAGGGGTACTGAAGCTTTCTTT
>TRBV5-8|TRBD2|TRBJ2-1|many
CASSLRRSGVGQFF
TGTGCCAGCAGCTTGCGGAGGAGCGGGGTTGGGCAGTTCTTC
>TRBV9|TRBD1|TRBJ2-5|-
CASSFTGQGFETQYF
TGTGCCAGCAGCTTTACGGGACAGGGGTTCGAGACCCAGTACTTC
>TRBV29-1|-|TRBJ2-7|-
CSVGQGPNEQYF
TGCAGCGTTGGTCAGGGCCCCAACGAGCAGTACTTC
>TRBV7-2|-|TRBJ2-4|-
CASKSGQEKNIQYF
TGTGCCAGCAAGTCGGGACAAGAAAAAAACATTCAGTACTTC
>TRBV12-3/TRBV12-4|-|TRBJ1-1|many
CASSWGTEAFF
TGTGCCAGCAGTTGGGGGACTGAAGCTTTCTTT
>TRBV7-2|-|TRBJ2-3|many
CASSLAVADTQYF
TGTGCCAGCAGCTTAGCAGTGGCAGATACGCAGTATTTT
>TRBV5-6|-|TRBJ2-1|few
CASSLGNPGASFF
TGTGCCAGCAGCTTGGGGAATCCAGGAGCATCGTTCTTC
>TRBV7-2|-|TRBJ2-5|-
CASSRGRRAAQETQYF
TGTGCCAGCAGCCGAGGACGGCGGGCAGCCCAAGAGACCCAGTACTTC